This T cell receptor (beta chain) was identified in a study of radiation and T cells in renal cell carcinoma. Study findings and constraints: In blood, top tumor clones expanded by 2 weeks, shrinking by 4.

About this clone itself: Its antigen is not known.

The CDR3 totals 16 residues. Germline assignment: CDR1 SGHAT and CDR2 FQNNGV. Trimming shortened V by 1 base and J by 1 base, and 12 bases separated the two germline ends. Using immunoSEQ multiplex PCR, the repertoire was profiled, and TCRdb retains in-frame clones only, with some absent. The sample shows 60,000 to 95,000 clones, around four fifths of them seen only once. The time point: blood 4 weeks post-SBRT, at nephrectomy. Noted treatment: 15 Gy SBRT to primary tumor, nephrectomy 4 weeks later. The chain carries TRBV11-2 and TRBJ2-3; tentatively, D is TRBD1 or TRBD2 (5 bases each). This sequence was found in a woman in her sixties or seventies with renal cell carcinoma. Here the sequenced sample was blood, taken from a patient whose treatment included radiotherapy and nephrectomy. The CDR3 sequence: CASSLVGVVGTDTQYF. CDR3 sequence (DNA): TGTGCCAGCAGCTTAGTGGGGGTGGTGGGCACAGATACGCAGTATTTT.